This T cell receptor (beta chain) was captured by sequencing in a study of blood T cell repertoires in COVID-19. Profiled with immunoSEQ multiplex PCR; TCRdb holds only in-frame clones, not every one. The sample contains some 270,000 clones, around 93% of which appear only once. Recruits, aged roughly 18 to 89 years, lived in 25 or so US areas. This CDR3 is 13 amino acids long. The V and J ends lost 7 bases and 2 bases respectively, with 12 bases between them. Germline values: CDR1 MNHEY, CDR2 SVGAGI. The sample comprised PBMCs or T cells enriched from blood (not recorded which). The chain combines TRBV6-5 with TRBJ2-7; TRBD2 might be the D (6 bases). The TCR comes from a man in his forties or fifties who had been exposed to COVID-19. The CDR3 coding sequence is TGTGCCAGCACGGGCGGGAACACCTACGAGCAGTACTTC. Translation: CASTGGNTYEQYF.